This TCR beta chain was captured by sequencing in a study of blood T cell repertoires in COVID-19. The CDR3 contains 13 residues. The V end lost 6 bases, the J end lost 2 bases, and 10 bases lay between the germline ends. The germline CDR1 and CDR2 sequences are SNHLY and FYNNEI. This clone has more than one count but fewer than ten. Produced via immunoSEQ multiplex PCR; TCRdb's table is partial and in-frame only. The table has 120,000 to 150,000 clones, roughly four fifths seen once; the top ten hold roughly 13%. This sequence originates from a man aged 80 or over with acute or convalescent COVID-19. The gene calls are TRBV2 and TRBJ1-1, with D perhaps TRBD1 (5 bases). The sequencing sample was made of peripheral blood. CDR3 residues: CASRRQLNTEAFF. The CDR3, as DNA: TGTGCCAGCAGAAGACAGTTAAACACTGAAGCTTTCTTT.